Listed below are T cell receptor beta chains from one sample, sequenced in a study of blood T cell repertoires in COVID-19. Data came from immunoSEQ multiplex PCR; TCRdb stores just in-frame clones and leaves some out. This table holds some 56,000 clones, approximately 87% found once. Sample: peripheral blood. Every receptor here comes from a woman in her sixties with COVID-19, enrolled during active disease. Both conserved end residues are part of each CDR3. The D gene is left open where the match is weak. Clone size, where shown, is once, few, many, or a class for clones that have expanded.

TRBJ1-3 | TRBV6-5 | TRBD1 | - | TGTGCCAGCAGGGGAACAGGGGGCTCTGGAAACACCATATATTTT | CASRGTGGSGNTIYF
TRBJ2-7 | TRBV9 | TRBD1 | - | TGTGCCAGCAGCGCAAGGGGACAGTACGAGCAGTACTTC | CASSARGQYEQYF
TRBJ1-3 | TRBV10-3 | - | - | TGTGCCATCAGCGACGACACCGGGGGGCCTGGAAACACCATATATTTT | CAISDDTGGPGNTIYF
TRBJ1-2 | TRBV5-6 | - | - | TGTGCCAGCAGCTTGGGTCCTGGGACTACTAACTATGGCTACACCTTC | CASSLGPGTTNYGYTF
TRBJ1-6 | TRBV6-4 | - | - | TGTGCCAGCAGCCCGGACAGCCTGAATAATTCACCCCTCCACTTT | CASSPDSLNNSPLHF
TRBJ2-2 | TRBV2 | TRBD1 | - | TGTGCCAGCAAGGGGACAGGGTTATCCGGGGAGCTGTTTTTT | CASKGTGLSGELFF
TRBJ1-4 | TRBV27 | TRBD1 | - | TGTGCCAGCAGTCTACGGACAGGGGATGAAAAACTGTTTTTT | CASSLRTGDEKLFF
TRBJ2-5 | TRBV25-1 | - | - | TGTGCCAGCAGTGAGTGGGACTCTCAAGAGACCCAGTACTTC | CASSEWDSQETQYF
TRBJ2-7 | TRBV5-1 | - | - | TGCGCCAGCAGCTTAGGCGGTTTGAACTCCTACGAGCAGTACTTC | CASSLGGLNSYEQYF
TRBJ2-7 | TRBV30 | - | - | TGTGCCTGGAGTGATACCACGGACGAGCAGTACTTC | CAWSDTTDEQYF
TRBJ1-3 | TRBV9 | TRBD1 | few | TGTGCCAGCAGCTCAGGACAGGGAGGAAACACCATATATTTT | CASSSGQGGNTIYF
TRBJ1-6 | TRBV28 | - | - | TGTGCCAGCAGTACCGGTTCAGGGAATTCACCCCTCCACTTT | CASSTGSGNSPLHF
TRBJ1-2 | TRBV28 | - | - | TGTGCCAGCAGTTTAGCAGACCGGGGGGGATGGGGCTACACCTTC | CASSLADRGGWGYTF
TRBJ1-1 | TRBV9 | TRBD1 | - | TGTGCCAGCAGCCCTATGACAGGGGGTACCACTGAAGCTTTCTTT | CASSPMTGGTTEAFF
TRBJ2-5 | TRBV6-5 | - | - | TGTGCCAGCAGTCGACAGTGGGCTCAAGAGACCCAGTACTTC | CASSRQWAQETQYF
TRBJ1-4 | TRBV30 | TRBD1 | - | TGTGCCTGGAGTGTACAGGGGCTGGGGGAACTGTTTTTT | CAWSVQGLGELFF
TRBJ2-1 | TRBV29-1 | TRBD1 | - | TGCAGCGTTCCCCGGACAGGGCGGTGGAATGAGCAGTTCTTC | CSVPRTGRWNEQFF
TRBJ2-7 | TRBV6-6 | TRBD1 | - | TGTGCCAGCAGTTCGGACAGGTCCTACGAGCAGTACTTC | CASSSDRSYEQYF
TRBJ2-5 | TRBV24-1 | - | - | TGTGCCACCAGTGAGCAGGGGGACTTGAAAGAGACCCAGTACTTC | CATSEQGDLKETQYF
TRBJ2-3 | TRBV6-5 | TRBD1 | - | TGTGCCAGCAGTTCGATGCAGGGGGCTACAGATACGCAGTATTTT | CASSSMQGATDTQYF
TRBJ2-4 | TRBV5-1 | TRBD2 | - | TGCGCCAGCAGCAACGGACTAGCGGGAGGGATATACCGAAACATTCAGTACTTC | CASSNGLAGGIYRNIQYF
TRBJ1-4 | TRBV2 | - | - | TGTGCCCGAAGGGGAACTAATGAAAAACTGTTTTTT | CARRGTNEKLFF
TRBJ1-5 | TRBV19 | - | - | TGTGCCAGTAGTAGACGGGAAATGGGTCAGCCCCAGCATTTT | CASSRREMGQPQHF
TRBJ1-5 | TRBV4-1 | - | - | TGCGCCAGCAGCCCGCAGGCGGGGCGCAATCAGCCCCAGCATTTT | CASSPQAGRNQPQHF
TRBJ2-1 | TRBV10-3 | TRBD2 | - | TGTGCCATCAGTGAAAAACTAGCGGGAGTTATCGATGAGCAGTTCTTC | CAISEKLAGVIDEQFF
TRBJ1-5 | TRBV28 | TRBD1 | - | TGTGCCAGCAGCCCCCGGGACAGGGGACATTATAGCAATCAGCCCCAGCATTTT | CASSPRDRGHYSNQPQHF
TRBJ1-2 | TRBV28 | - | - | TGTGCCAGCAGTTTACGGAGGGCCGAATATGGCTACACCTTC | CASSLRRAEYGYTF
TRBJ1-1 | TRBV18 | - | - | TGTGCCAGCTCACGGACTGATCAAGCTTTCTTT | CASSRTDQAFF
TRBJ1-5 | TRBV3-1/TRBV3-2 | TRBD1 | - | TGTGCCAGCAGCCAAGGAGGACAGGGGGCTAGTCAGCCCCAGCATTTT | CASSQGGQGASQPQHF
TRBJ2-1 | TRBV5-8 | - | once | TGTGCCAGCAGCACGGGACTCAGAGCCTACAATGAGCAGTTCTTC | CASSTGLRAYNEQFF
TRBJ1-2 | TRBV10-3 | - | - | TGTGCCATCAGTGAGACACGTGCTAACTATGGCTACACCTTC | CAISETRANYGYTF
TRBJ2-1 | TRBV28 | TRBD2 | - | TGTGCCAGTAGTAAGCGGGAGAGGTACAATGAGCAGTTCTTC | CASSKRERYNEQFF
TRBJ2-7 | TRBV2 | - | - | TGTGCCAGCAGTGAAAGGCGGAGCCTCTACGAGCAGTACTTC | CASSERRSLYEQYF
TRBJ1-6 | TRBV15 | TRBD1 | - | TGTGCCACCAGCCGCTTGGGACAGTATAATTCACCCCTCCACTTT | CATSRLGQYNSPLHF
TRBJ1-1 | TRBV6-1 | - | - | TGTGCCAGCAGTGACGTCGGTCTGAACACTGAAGCTTTCTTT | CASSDVGLNTEAFF
TRBJ2-5 | TRBV24-1 | - | - | TGTGCCACCAGTAATCCAGACAGATACCAAGAGACCCAGTACTTC | CATSNPDRYQETQYF
TRBJ1-1 | TRBV6-6 | - | few | TGTGCCAGCAGTTACAGAGTGAACACTGAAGCTTTCTTT | CASSYRVNTEAFF
TRBJ2-7 | TRBV30 | - | - | TGTGCCTGGAGGGGGGCGCCAACCACCTACGAGCAGTACTTC | CAWRGAPTTYEQYF
TRBJ2-7 | TRBV10-3 | - | - | TGTGCCATCAGTACGGGAGCCTACGAGCAGTACTTC | CAISTGAYEQYF
TRBJ2-1 | TRBV5-4 | TRBD2 | - | TGTGCCAGCAGCTTGTTGGGACTAGCGGGGGGAAATGAGCAGTTCTTC | CASSLLGLAGGNEQFF
TRBJ1-1 | TRBV16 | TRBD1 | - | TGTGCCAGCAGCCTTGGACAGGAAGCGCGTAAAGCTTTCTTT | CASSLGQEARKAFF
TRBJ2-3 | TRBV28 | - | - | TGTGCCACCCTTTTTGATACGCAGTATTTT | CATLFDTQYF
TRBJ1-4 | TRBV5-1 | - | - | TGCGCCAGCAGCTTGGATACCCTGGGCGGGGGTGAAAAACTGTTTTTT | CASSLDTLGGGEKLFF
TRBJ2-3 | TRBV24-1 | - | - | TGTGCCACCAGTGATTTGGGCAGCACAGATACGCAGTATTTT | CATSDLGSTDTQYF
TRBJ1-1 | TRBV27 | - | - | TGTGCCAGCAGATACAAGCGGGTGAACACTGAAGCTTTCTTT | CASRYKRVNTEAFF
TRBJ1-5 | TRBV18 | TRBD1 | - | TGTGCCAGCTCACCAGCCGGGACAGGGGGCAATCAGCCCCAGCATTTT | CASSPAGTGGNQPQHF
TRBJ1-2 | TRBV5-1 | - | - | TGCGCCAGCAGCCGGCAGGAACACTCTAACTATGGCTACACCTTC | CASSRQEHSNYGYTF
TRBJ2-5 | TRBV28 | - | - | TGTGCCAGCAGTTTAGGGACGACTAGGAGGGGAGAGACCCAGTACTTC | CASSLGTTRRGETQYF
TRBJ2-1 | TRBV19 | - | - | TGTGCCAGTAGTAAGGTTGGCAATTCTAACTACAATGAGCAGTTCTTC | CASSKVGNSNYNEQFF
TRBJ2-4 | TRBV15 | - | - | TGTGCCACCAGCACGGGTCAGCGAAGGTTAAACATTCAGTACTTC | CATSTGQRRLNIQYF
TRBJ2-3 | TRBV29-1 | TRBD2 | - | TGCAGCGTTGGCTCTCTAGCGGGAGACCTTTTTGCTGGAGATACGCAGTATTTT | CSVGSLAGDLFAGDTQYF
TRBJ1-5 | TRBV29-1 | TRBD1 | - | TGCAGCGTTGAATTGGGGGGACAGGGCGATCAGCCCCAGCATTTT | CSVELGGQGDQPQHF
TRBJ2-3 | TRBV3-1/TRBV3-2 | TRBD2 | - | TGTGCCAGCAGCCAAGGAGCGGGAGATAGAGATACGCAGTATTTT | CASSQGAGDRDTQYF
TRBJ1-6 | TRBV7-9 | TRBD1 | - | TGTGCCAGCAGCCCTGGACAGGGGGCGTATTCACCCCTCCACTTT | CASSPGQGAYSPLHF